What follows are 23 T cell receptor beta chains derived from one specimen sequenced in a study of CD8 T cells in ankylosing spondylitis. The study, taken as a whole, reports: Ankylosing spondylitis blood appeared to carry a characteristic TCR beta motif of roughly 8 highly homologous variants.

MiXCR was run by TCRdb on the 5' RACE reads, yielding one entry per CDR3 protein. Of around 480,000 distinct CDR3 sequences listed, under 20% were seen once; the top ten hold approximately 0.93%. For these TCRs, the target antigens are not known. Specimen: blood, either unsorted or a sorted T cell fraction (not recorded which). These receptors all come from a male donor with ankylosing spondylitis.

The chain couples TRBV29-1 to TRBJ2-1; the D gene is possibly TRBD1 (5 bases). Germline lookup yields CDR1 SQVTM and CDR2 ANQGSEA. With 5 bases removed from V and 4 bases from J, the gap between germline ends came to 15 bases. The CDR3 is made up of 14 amino acids. CDR3 nucleotide sequence: TGCAGCGTTCCTAGGACATCCGTATACAATGAGCAGTTCTTC. Protein sequence: CSVPRTSVYNEQFF.

On this clonotype: A clone one base away is much larger, so this may be a read error. The V call is TRBV5-1, the J call TRBJ2-7, with TRBD1 as a possible D gene (5 bases). CDR3 length: 15 amino acids. Germline lookup yields CDR1 SGHRS and CDR2 YFSETQ. The CDR3 sequence is CASGLAGQGVGEQYF. CDR3 DNA: TGCGCCAGCGGCTTGGCTGGTCAGGGCGTAGGCGAGCAGTACTTC.

This clonotype was detected only once. V gene TRBV6-5 combines with J gene TRBJ2-1; D perhaps matches TRBD1 (6 bases). Germline V gene lookup returns CDR1 MNHEY and CDR2 SVGAGI. This CDR3 region has 15 residues. Trimming left V 2 bases short and J 8 bases short, with 16 bases between. CDR3 sequence reads: CASSYGAGERHEQFF. The CDR3 DNA sequence: TGTGCCAGCAGTTACGGGGCAGGGGAAAGACATGAGCAGTTCTTC.

The gene calls are TRBV5-8 and TRBJ1-3, with D maybe TRBD1 (5 bases). Germline CDR1 SGHTS, CDR2 YDEGEE. Trimming left V 1 base short and J 4 bases short, with 12 bases between. The CDR3 sequence is 15 residues long. The CDR3 loop reads CASSLHRTSGNTIYF. In DNA form, the CDR3 reads TGTGCCAGCAGCTTGCACAGGACATCCGGAAACACCATATATTTT.

The chain employs TRBV2 and TRBJ2-7, with D perhaps TRBD2 (5 bases). Germline CDR1 is SNHLY and CDR2 is FYNNEI. CDR3 size: 14 residues. V lost 2 bases to trimming and J lost 5 bases, with 13 bases between them. DNA of the CDR3: TGTGCCAGCAGTGAAAGGCAGGTTAGCGACGAGCAGTACTTC. This codes for CASSERQVSDEQYF.

This clonotype was found many times. This chain uses TRBV10-3 with TRBJ2-3; the D gene is possibly TRBD1 (5 bases). Deletions cut 6 bases from V and 0 bases from J, with 10 bases between. CDR3 length: 14 amino acids. CDR1 is ENHRY, CDR2 SYGVKD, per germline. The CDR3, as DNA: TGTGCCATCAGAGGGGCCGTCAGCACAGATACGCAGTATTTT. This gives the protein CAIRGAVSTDTQYF.

The table lists this clonotype with a few counts. The rearrangement links TRBV28 to TRBJ2-3; D possibly corresponds to TRBD2 (5 bases). Germline V lookup: CDR1 MDHEN, CDR2 SYDVKM. V lost 7 bases to trimming and J lost 3 bases, with 14 bases between them. This CDR3 is 14 amino acids long. The CDR3 spells CASKVGAPTDTQYF. The CDR3 DNA reads as TGTGCCAGCAAGGTGGGAGCCCCAACAGATACGCAGTATTTT.

The V gene is TRBV7-2, the J gene TRBJ2-4; D not resolved. Germline CDR1 SGHTA, CDR2 FQGNSA. The CDR3 runs to 14 residues. With 2 bases removed from V and 7 bases from J, the gap between germline ends came to 12 bases. The CDR3: CASSLSPGGNIQYF. The CDR3, as DNA: TGTGCCAGCAGCTTATCGCCGGGTGGGAACATTCAGTACTTC.

This clonotype has a handful of counts. The V call is TRBV10-1, the J call TRBJ1-1; D unresolved. Germline CDR1 reads WNHNN; CDR2 reads SYGVQD (reference sequence). The CDR3 has 14 amino acids. The V gene lost 3 bases and the J gene lost 6 bases, with 14 bases spanning the gap. The CDR3: CASSDGSYRAEAFF. The DNA of the CDR3 is TGCGCCAGCAGTGACGGCAGCTATAGGGCTGAAGCTTTCTTT.

In its sample, this clonotype was seen a few times. The V call is TRBV6-2 or TRBV6-3, the J call TRBJ2-7; the D gene is possibly TRBD1 (5 bases). The germline V gene encodes CDR1 MNHEY and CDR2 SVGEGT. The CDR3 consists of 12 residues. The V and J ends lost 4 bases and 9 bases respectively, with 13 bases between them. The DNA for the CDR3 is TGTGCCAGCAGTTCAGGGTCGGAAAGGCAGTACTTC. Amino acid sequence: CASSSGSERQYF.

This clonotype was picked up a small number of times. The chain has TRBV7-2 and TRBJ1-2; D is unclear. The CDR3 is 14 amino acids. Germline values: CDR1 SGHTA, CDR2 FQGNSA. Deletions cut 1 base from V and 8 bases from J, with 14 bases between. The CDR3 DNA is TGTGCCAGCAGCTTAGAGGCAGAGCCCGACGGCTACACCTTC. Translation: CASSLEAEPDGYTF.

This clonotype was seen only a few times. V gene TRBV2 combines with J gene TRBJ1-4; D possibly corresponds to TRBD1 (6 bases). Germline lookup yields CDR1 SNHLY and CDR2 FYNNEI. The CDR3 runs to 13 residues. V dropped 6 bases and J dropped 10 bases, with 15 bases sitting between them. The CDR3 sequence: CASRYRDSGKLFF. The CDR3 nucleotides read TGTGCCAGCAGGTACAGGGATTCCGGAAAACTGTTTTTT.

This chain links TRBV19 with TRBJ1-2, with 9 bases aligning to TRBD1. V gave up 2 bases and J gave up 7 bases; unmatched junction bases: 5. Germline-derived CDR1 and CDR2 are LNHDA and SQIVND (reference sequence). The CDR3 runs 14 residues. The DNA of the CDR3 is TGTGCCAGTAGTATATACGGGGGACAGGGTGGCTACACCTTC. Amino acid sequence: CASSIYGGQGGYTF.

In its sample, this clonotype was seen many times. The chain uses TRBV20-1 and TRBJ1-1; D possibly corresponds to TRBD1 (6 bases). Trimming stripped 3 bases from V and 0 bases from J, with 8 bases between. Germline V gives CDR1 DFQATT, CDR2 SNEGSKA (reference sequence). CDR3 length: 13 amino acids. The CDR3 DNA reads TGCAGTGCTAGCAGGACAGTGAACACTGAAGCTTTCTTT. It codes for CSASRTVNTEAFF.

J is TRBJ2-5 and V is TRBV11-2; TRBD1 is a possible D gene (5 bases). There are 15 residues in the CDR3. The V gene's germline CDR1 is SGHAT and CDR2 FQNNGV. V dropped 1 base and J dropped 5 bases, with 14 bases sitting between them. The CDR3 reads CASSLGPGSVETQYF. DNA for the CDR3: TGTGCCAGCAGCTTAGGGCCAGGGTCGGTGGAGACCCAGTACTTC.

The chain is built from TRBV28 and TRBJ2-1, with 8 bases identical to TRBD1. With 2 bases clipped from V and 1 base from J, the junction kept 4 bases outside the gene matches. The CDR3 sequence is 16 residues long. Germline CDR1 and CDR2: MDHEN and SYDVKM. CDR3 loop: CASSLIGTGSYNEQFF. The DNA of the CDR3 is TGTGCCAGCAGTTTAATCGGGACAGGATCCTACAATGAGCAGTTCTTC.

The rearrangement uses TRBV7-6 and TRBJ1-1, with D possibly matching TRBD1 (5 bases). The germline CDR1 and CDR2 sequences are SGHVS and FNYEAQ. Trimming took 0 bases from V and 7 from J, leaving 9 bases between them. This CDR3 has 13 amino acids. In DNA form, the CDR3 reads TGTGCCAGCAGCTTAGCAGGGGTCCGTGAAGCTTTCTTT. Translating gives CASSLAGVREAFF. The variable domain in full, completed from reference TRBV7-6 and TRBJ1-1, reads GAGVSQSPRYKVTKRGQDVALRCDPISGHVSLYWYRQALGQGPEFLTYFNYEAQQDKSGLPNDRFSAERPEGSISTLTIQRTEQRDSAMYRCASSLAGVREAFFGQGTRLTVV.

The chain uses TRBV20-1 and TRBJ1-3; D is unclear. CDR1 is DFQATT and CDR2 is SNEGSKA in the germline V gene (reference sequence). V lost 3 bases and J lost 11, with 11 bases in between. There are 11 residues in the CDR3. CDR3 DNA sequence: TGCAGTGCTAGTTTTGGGGAGGCCATATATTTT. Translating it yields CSASFGEAIYF.

The chain joins TRBV20-1 to TRBJ2-5, with TRBD1 matching 10 bases. J was trimmed by 5 bases and V by 3 bases; bases with no gene match: 6. The CDR3 covers 14 residues. Germline lookup yields CDR1 DFQATT and CDR2 SNEGSKA (reference sequence). CDR3 sequence: CSARRDRGQETQYF. CDR3 bases: TGCAGTGCTAGGAGGGACAGGGGCCAGGAGACCCAGTACTTC.

The V call is TRBV20-1, the J call TRBJ2-1, with D possibly matching TRBD1 (6 bases). Germline V lookup: CDR1 DFQATT, CDR2 SNEGSKA (reference sequence). V was clipped by 5 bases and J by 2 bases, with 16 bases between them. The CDR3 is 15 residues long. The DNA of the CDR3 is TGCAGTGCTGGCCCCGGGACAACCACCTACAATGAGCAGTTCTTC. Translated: CSAGPGTTTYNEQFF.

The rearrangement uses TRBV24-1 and TRBJ1-1, with D maybe TRBD1 (5 bases). This CDR3 region has 15 residues. V lost 3 bases, J lost 3 bases, and 13 bases lay in between. Germline-derived CDR1 and CDR2 are KGHDR and SFDVKD. CDR3 nucleotide sequence: TGTGCCACCAGTGATCCCGCCGGAGGGGACACTGAAGCTTTCTTT. The encoded protein is CATSDPAGGDTEAFF.

The chain joins TRBV5-1 to TRBJ2-1, with 8 bases that match TRBD2. The CDR3 extends over 17 amino acids. CDR1 is SGHRS, CDR2 YFSETQ, per germline. The trim removed 4 bases at V and 0 bases at J, leaving 9 bases unmatched. The CDR3 is CASSRRRLAGSYNEQFF. The CDR3, as DNA: TGCGCCAGCAGCCGGAGGCGGCTAGCGGGCTCCTACAATGAGCAGTTCTTC. Complete variable domain (other parts from reference TRBV5-1 and TRBJ2-1): KAGVTQTPRYLIKTRGQQVTLSCSPISGHRSVSWYQQTPGQGLQFLFEYFSETQRNKGNFPGRFSGRQFSNSRSEMNVSTLELGDSALYLCASSRRRLAGSYNEQFFGPGTRLTVL.

This clonotype turned up a few times. V is TRBV18 and J is TRBJ2-5; tentatively, D is TRBD2 (6 bases). Trimming shortened V by 5 bases and J by 3 bases, and 13 bases separated the two germline ends. The CDR3 covers 14 residues. Germline V gives CDR1 KGHSH, CDR2 LQKENI. CDR3 protein: CASSNPPGEETQYF. CDR3 nucleotides: TGTGCCAGCTCAAACCCACCGGGGGAAGAGACCCAGTACTTC.